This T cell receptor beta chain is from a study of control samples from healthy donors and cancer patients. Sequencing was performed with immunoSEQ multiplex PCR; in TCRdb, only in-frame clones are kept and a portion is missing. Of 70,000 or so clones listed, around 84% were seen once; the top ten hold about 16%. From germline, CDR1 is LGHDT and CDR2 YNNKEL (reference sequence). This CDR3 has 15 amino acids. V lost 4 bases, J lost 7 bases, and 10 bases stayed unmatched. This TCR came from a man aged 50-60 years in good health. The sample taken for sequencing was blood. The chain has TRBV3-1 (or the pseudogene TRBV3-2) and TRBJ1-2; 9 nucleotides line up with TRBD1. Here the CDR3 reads CASSLPGQGEAGYTF. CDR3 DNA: TGTGCCAGCAGCCTCCCGGGACAGGGTGAGGCTGGCTACACCTTC.